One and the same sample provided the 10 T cell receptor beta chains below, sequenced in a study of blood T cells in healthy people across ages. The second PCR ran about 7 to 12 cycles with a sample-barcoded 5' primer and J-beta primers. One entry per CDR3 protein, called by TCRdb with MiXCR from the 5' RACE reads. The repertoire holds about 1.7 million distinct CDR3 sequences, with roughly 28% as singletons. Input material: blood. These receptors were taken from a woman aged 30 to 39 in good health.

The chain is built from TRBV5-1 and TRBJ2-7; maybe TRBD1 (6 bases). Germline V gene lookup returns CDR1 SGHRS and CDR2 YFSETQ. Trimming shortened V by 1 base and J by 2 bases, and 19 bases separated the two germline ends. The CDR3 consists of 17 residues. This CDR3 is CASSLKVSPDRPYEQYF. CDR3 coding DNA: TGCGCCAGCAGCTTGAAAGTATCTCCGGACAGACCCTACGAGCAGTACTTC.

The genes are TRBV3-1 and TRBJ1-2; 8 bases are shared with TRBD1. Unmatched junction bases numbered 6, after V lost 4 bases and J lost 2 bases. CDR3 length equals 15 residues. Germline lookup yields CDR1 LGHDT and CDR2 YNNKEL (reference sequence). The CDR3 DNA reads TGTGCCAGCAGCCTCCGGACAGGGTTGAACTATGGCTACACCTTC. This codes for CASSLRTGLNYGYTF.

This clonotype has only a few counts. A much larger clone is a single base away; this may be a read error. J is TRBJ2-6 and V is TRBV4-3, with D perhaps TRBD1 (6 bases). CDR1 and CDR2 (germline): LGHNA, YSLEER. CDR3 length: 16 amino acids. The CDR3 bases are TGCTCCAGCAGCCAAGACAGGAGCTCTGGGGCCAACGTCCTGACTTTC. This codes for CSSSQDRSSGANVLTF.

The rearrangement joins TRBV20-1 to TRBJ2-3; 7 bases line up with TRBD1. J was trimmed by 4 bases and V by 0 bases; bases with no gene match: 13. The CDR3 has 17 amino acids. Germline CDR1 and CDR2: DFQATT and SNEGSKA (reference sequence). This CDR3 reads CSARDWDSVRRSDTQYF. DNA of the CDR3: TGCAGTGCTAGAGATTGGGACAGCGTGAGGCGGTCAGATACGCAGTATTTT.

This clonotype has more than one count but fewer than ten. This sequence joins TRBV6-6 and TRBJ1-6; TRBD1 might be the D (5 bases). The germline V gene has CDR1 MNHNY and CDR2 SVGAGI (reference sequence). The CDR3 length is 15 residues. V lost 4 bases to trimming and J lost 7 bases, with 14 bases between them. Here the CDR3 reads CASSSTGGVNSPLHF. DNA for the CDR3: TGTGCCAGCAGTTCCACGGGGGGGGTGAATTCACCCCTCCACTTT.

The chain couples TRBV6-2 or TRBV6-3 to TRBJ2-2; 10 nucleotides match TRBD2. J lost 7 bases, V lost 2 bases, and 4 bases had no gene match. Germline assignment: CDR1 MNHEY and CDR2 SVGEGT. This CDR3 is built from 15 residues. CDR3: CASSYGLAGVGELFF. CDR3 bases: TGTGCCAGCAGTTACGGCCTAGCGGGAGTCGGGGAGCTGTTTTTT.

The chain recombines TRBV7-2 with TRBJ2-6, with D possibly matching TRBD1 (5 bases). The germline gives CDR1 SGHTA, CDR2 FQGNSA. The CDR3 spans 17 residues. The V end was cut by 5 bases, the J end by 0 bases, with 14 bases between. The CDR3: CASSRRTLNSGANVLTF. In DNA, the CDR3 is TGTGCCAGCAGCCGGCGGACACTCAACTCTGGGGCCAACGTCCTGACTTTC. The complete variable domain, with remaining parts taken from reference TRBV7-2 and TRBJ2-6, reads GAGVSQSPSNKVTEKGKDVELRCDPISGHTALYWYRQSLGQGLEFLIYFQGNSAPDKSGLPSDRFSAERTGGSVSTLTIQRTQQEDSAVYLCASSRRTLNSGANVLTFGAGSRLTVL.

This clonotype was seen a few times. The chain couples TRBV7-6 to TRBJ2-1; unclear D gene. V dropped 3 bases and J dropped 7 bases, with 10 bases sitting between them. The germline V gene encodes CDR1 SGHVS and CDR2 FNYEAQ. The CDR3 consists of 13 residues. CDR3 loop: CASSFAPPNEQFF. The CDR3 DNA is TGTGCCAGCAGCTTCGCCCCCCCAAATGAGCAGTTCTTC.

The chain couples TRBV5-5 to TRBJ1-2; 10 nucleotides line up with TRBD1. The CDR3 is made up of 14 amino acids. The ends lost 0 bases at V and 10 bases at J; junction bases unmatched: 6. Germline CDR1 reads SGHKS; CDR2 reads YYEKEE (reference sequence). The CDR3, as DNA: TGTGCCAGCAGCTTGGGGACAGGGGGAGCGGCCTACACCTTC. Translating gives CASSLGTGGAAYTF.

This clonotype was seen only a few times. The chain is built from TRBV24-1 and TRBJ2-2; D not certain. The germline V and J ends were trimmed by 4 bases and 3 bases, with 2 bases remaining between them. In germline, CDR1 is KGHDR, CDR2 SFDVKD. This CDR3 spans 12 amino acids. CDR3: CATSEYTGELFF. The CDR3 DNA reads as TGTGCCACCAGTGAATACACCGGGGAGCTGTTTTTT.